Listed below are T cell receptor beta chains from one sample, sequenced in a study of T cell responses to AZD1222 COVID-19 vaccine. TCRdb keeps only in-frame clones here, not all; method: immunoSEQ multiplex PCR. The sample lists 110,000 to 150,000 clones, approximately 90% occurring once. The sequencing here drew on peripheral blood, taken on day 0 of AZD1222 vaccination. The receptors shown here come from an adult in good health. Each CDR3 is given with its conserved first and last residue. The D gene is left open where the match is weak. A row's size may be missing; if present it is once, few, many or a size class.

d_gene,j_gene,abundance,v_gene,CDR3nt,CDR3aa
-,TRBJ1-1,-,TRBV5-1,TGCGCCAGCAGCCAACTCCTCGGACTTCTCATGAACACTGAAGCTTTCTTT,CASSQLLGLLMNTEAFF
-,TRBJ2-1,-,TRBV19,TGTGCCAGTAGGGGGACCCCATCGAGCTCCTACAATGAGCAGTTCTTC,CASRGTPSSSYNEQFF
TRBD1,TRBJ1-5,-,TRBV7-8,TGTGCCACGCTCGTTTCAGGGGGAGGTCTTAATAGCAATCAGCCCCAGCATTTT,CATLVSGGGLNSNQPQHF
TRBD2,TRBJ2-7,-,TRBV18,TGTGCCAGCTCACCGATTCGTGACCAGGGAGGGGCCTACGAGCAGTACTTC,CASSPIRDQGGAYEQYF
-,TRBJ1-5,-,TRBV6-6,TGTGCCACCCACAGGGATAGCAATCAGCCCCAGCATTTT,CATHRDSNQPQHF
TRBD2,TRBJ2-1,-,TRBV28,TGTGCCAGCAGTCCCCGGACTAGCGGGTACAATGAGCAGTTCTTC,CASSPRTSGYNEQFF
TRBD2,TRBJ2-7,-,TRBV6-2/TRBV6-3,TGTGCCAGCAGTTATACTAGCGGACCCTACGAGCAGTACTTC,CASSYTSGPYEQYF
-,TRBJ1-4,-,TRBV2,TGTGCCAGCAGTGGGAGGACAGTAGGGGATGAAAAACTGTTTTTT,CASSGRTVGDEKLFF
-,TRBJ2-2,-,TRBV10-3,TGTGCCATCAGTGCCGCCAGGACGGCCACCGGGGAGCTGTTTTTT,CAISAARTATGELFF
TRBD2,TRBJ2-5,-,TRBV5-4,TGTGCCAGCAGCTTGGCCGGGAGGGCCACAGAGACCCAGTACTTC,CASSLAGRATETQYF
TRBD1,TRBJ1-1,-,TRBV6-5,TGTGCCAGCAGTTCCGACAGGGCGTCGAACACTGAAGCTTTCTTT,CASSSDRASNTEAFF
-,TRBJ2-1,-,TRBV7-7,TGTGCCAGCAGCTTAGGGTCGACAGTCTACAATGAGCAGTTCTTC,CASSLGSTVYNEQFF
TRBD2,TRBJ2-7,once,TRBV7-2,TGTGCCAGCACTCTTGGCGGGAGGGCCGGATACGAGCAGTACTTC,CASTLGGRAGYEQYF
TRBD1,TRBJ2-6,-,TRBV19,TGTGCCAGTAGCTTGGGACAGGGCCTCTCTGGGGCCAACGTCCTGACTTTC,CASSLGQGLSGANVLTF
-,TRBJ1-1,-,TRBV7-2,TGTGCCAGCAGCTTAGTTCCGGGGGCGGGCACTGAAGCTTTCTTT,CASSLVPGAGTEAFF
TRBD1,TRBJ2-7,-,TRBV10-3,TGTGCCATCAGCGGGACAGGGGGCAGCTCCTACGAGCAGTACTTC,CAISGTGGSSYEQYF
-,TRBJ2-3,-,TRBV7-3,TGTGCCAGCAGCTTAGGGACTTCCGGGAGATCTTATTCAACAGATACGCAGTATTTT,CASSLGTSGRSYSTDTQYF
-,TRBJ2-1,-,TRBV12-3/TRBV12-4,TGTGCCAGCACTGATTACGCAGAGCAGTTCTTC,CASTDYAEQFF
-,TRBJ2-7,-,TRBV19,TGTGCCAGTAGTTTTTCGGCAGGGGCCTCCGAGCAGTACTTC,CASSFSAGASEQYF
-,TRBJ2-7,-,TRBV20-1,TGCAGTGCTAGTCAGCTCCAGGGCTTCGAGCAGTACTTC,CSASQLQGFEQYF
-,TRBJ2-3,-,TRBV12-3/TRBV12-4,TGTGCCAGCAGTTTTGCAGATACGCAGTATTTT,CASSFADTQYF
TRBD2,TRBJ2-2,-,TRBV28,TGTGCCAGCAGTTTGCGGGAGTTGGGGCTGTTTTTT,CASSLRELGLFF
TRBD2,TRBJ2-3,-,TRBV6-2/TRBV6-3,TGTGCCAGCAGCCGTAGCGGGAGGAGCACAGATACGCAGTATTTT,CASSRSGRSTDTQYF
-,TRBJ1-2,-,TRBV2,TGTGCCACAGGGGAGATCGGGGGCCCCTATGGCTACACCTTC,CATGEIGGPYGYTF
-,TRBJ2-2,-,TRBV2,TGTGCCAGCAGTGAAGAGGCAGGGATAAACACCGGGGAGCTGTTTTTT,CASSEEAGINTGELFF
-,TRBJ1-5,-,TRBV6-6,TGTGCCAGCAGTTCCCCCTGGACACGGCCCGAACAGCCCCAGCATTTT,CASSSPWTRPEQPQHF
-,TRBJ2-7,-,TRBV6-2/TRBV6-3,TGTGCCAGCAGTTATGGGGCAGGGTCGAGCGAGCAGTACTTC,CASSYGAGSSEQYF
TRBD2,TRBJ2-5,once,TRBV5-1,TGCGCCAGCAGCTTGGGGCGGGAGATGATGGGGGAGACCCAGTACTTC,CASSLGREMMGETQYF
-,TRBJ1-4,-,TRBV7-3,TGTGCCAGCAGCCGCTTCGGGGGCGATGAAAAACTGTTTTTT,CASSRFGGDEKLFF
TRBD1,TRBJ2-7,once,TRBV19,TGTGCCAGTACCCCAGGGGGCGGGTCGGGCTCCTACGAGCAGTACTTC,CASTPGGGSGSYEQYF
TRBD2,TRBJ2-1,-,TRBV2,TGTGCCAGCAGTAGCTCTCTAGCGGGAGCCTACAATGAGCAGTTCTTC,CASSSSLAGAYNEQFF
-,TRBJ1-5,-,TRBV7-2,TGTGCCAGCAGCCCTTCAGGGGGCAATCAGCCCCAGCATTTT,CASSPSGGNQPQHF
TRBD1,TRBJ1-4,-,TRBV19,TGTGCCAGTAGTGGATCACAGGGGGCCCACCCCAGCGAAAAACTGTTTTTT,CASSGSQGAHPSEKLFF
-,TRBJ2-4,once,TRBV11-2,TGTGCCAGCAGCCCCTCTGGCACAAACATTCAGTACTTC,CASSPSGTNIQYF
TRBD2,TRBJ2-1,-,TRBV18,TGTGCCAGCTCTGCAGCGGGAGGGCCTCAGAATGAGCAGTTCTTC,CASSAAGGPQNEQFF
-,TRBJ1-1,-,TRBV12-5,TGTGCTACCGCTTCCGGGAGAAACACTGAAGCTTTCTTT,CATASGRNTEAFF
-,TRBJ2-7,-,TRBV5-6,TGTGCCAGCAGCTTTAGGCGGGCCTCTCTCGAGCAGTACTTC,CASSFRRASLEQYF
-,TRBJ1-3,-,TRBV6-1,TGTGCCAGCAGTGAAGCGTGGACAGCCCGCTCTGGAAACACCATATATTTT,CASSEAWTARSGNTIYF
-,TRBJ1-4,once,TRBV7-2,TGTGCCAGCAGCTTATCGGGCATAGTTACCGAAAAACTGTTTTTT,CASSLSGIVTEKLFF
-,TRBJ2-1,-,TRBV11-3,TGTGCCAGCAGCTCGGGGGCGAGCTCCTACAATGAGCAGTTCTTC,CASSSGASSYNEQFF
-,TRBJ1-5,-,TRBV2,TGTGCCAGCAGCAAGGGGGGGAAGCAGCAGCCCCAGCATTTT,CASSKGGKQQPQHF
-,TRBJ2-7,-,TRBV10-1,TGCGCCAGCAGTAGCGACGGATCCTACGAGCAGTACTTC,CASSSDGSYEQYF
TRBD2,TRBJ2-5,once,TRBV11-3,TGTGCCAGCAGCCCGGGACTAGCGGCGCAAGAGACCCAGTACTTC,CASSPGLAAQETQYF
-,TRBJ1-3,-,TRBV19,TGTGCCACCTCAAGACAGACCGGCTCTGGAAACACCATATATTTT,CATSRQTGSGNTIYF
TRBD1,TRBJ1-5,once,TRBV10-3,TGTGCCATCAGCTCCGGGACAGGGGGAAGGGGCCATCAGCCCCAGCATTTT,CAISSGTGGRGHQPQHF
-,TRBJ2-7,-,TRBV6-5,TGTGCCAGCAGTTACTCGATTCGCCAAGTAGACGAGCAGTACTTC,CASSYSIRQVDEQYF